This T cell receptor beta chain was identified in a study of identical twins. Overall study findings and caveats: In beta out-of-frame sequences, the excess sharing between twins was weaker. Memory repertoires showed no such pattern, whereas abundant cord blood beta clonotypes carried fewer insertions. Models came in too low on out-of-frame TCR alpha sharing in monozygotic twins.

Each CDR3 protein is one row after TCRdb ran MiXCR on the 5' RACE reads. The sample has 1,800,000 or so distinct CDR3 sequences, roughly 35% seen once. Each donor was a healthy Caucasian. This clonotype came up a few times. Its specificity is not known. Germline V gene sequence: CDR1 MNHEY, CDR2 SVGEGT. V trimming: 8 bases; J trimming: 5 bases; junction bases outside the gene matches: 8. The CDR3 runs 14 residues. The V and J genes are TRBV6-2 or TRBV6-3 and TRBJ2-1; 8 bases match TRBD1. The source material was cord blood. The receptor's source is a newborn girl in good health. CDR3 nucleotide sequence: TGTGCCAGCCTCCCCGGGACAGGACACAATGAGCAGTTCTTC. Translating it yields CASLPGTGHNEQFF.